The subject of this entry is one T cell receptor beta chain. The sample originates from a study of cytomegalovirus exposure and HLA in healthy donors. V was shortened by 2 bases and J by 12 bases, with 20 bases between the two germline ends. The germline CDR1 and CDR2 sequences are ENHRY and SYGVKD. CDR3 length: 16 residues. PCR amplification relied on 60 Vbeta primers (plus 13 Jbeta primers). Some clones are missing from TCRdb's copy, which holds only in-frame ones; the method was immunoSEQ multiplex PCR. The data contain 55,000 to 75,000 clones, approximately 74% of them singletons. The sequence was collected from a man aged 40-49 years in good health and CMV-seropositive. Sample: PBMCs. V is TRBV10-3 and J is TRBJ1-6; a possible D gene is TRBD1 (5 bases). CDR3 sequence reads: CAISEGAGLKGEPLHF. The CDR3 DNA reads TGTGCCATCAGTGAGGGGGCAGGGCTTAAAGGAGAACCCCTCCACTTT.